This TCR beta chain was recorded in a study of human T cells and chemical hapten exposure. This clonotype was seen a handful of times. As the library was built, unique molecular identifiers were attached to individual cDNA molecules. TCRdb processed the RACE reads anew with MiXCR; each CDR3 protein has one entry. The sample includes 380,000 or so distinct CDR3 sequences, around 5% of them seen just once. Documented time point: pre-sensitization, week 0. As to treatment: therapeutic diphenylcyclopropenone sensitization with weekly scalp DPC. Non-pregnant alopecia patients aged 18 to 70, suitable for DPC therapy. The clonotype originates from a woman between 18 and 30 years old with alopecia areata. Some clones in this sample may be carry-over from other donors' samples. The sample was whole blood, taken in connection with sensitization to the hapten diphenylcyclopropenone (DPC).

CDR3 amino acids: CSAREPSGSTDTQYF. The CDR3 nucleotides read TGCAGTGCTAGAGAGCCTAGCGGGAGCACAGATACGCAGTATTTT. This sequence joins TRBV20-1 and TRBJ2-3, with 8 bases identical to TRBD2. The length of the CDR3 is 15 residues. V dropped 0 bases and J dropped 0; count of bases not matched to a gene: 2. The V gene's germline CDR1 is DFQATT and CDR2 SNEGSKA (reference sequence).